The 23 T cell receptor beta chains in this list originate from one sample, sequenced in a study of T cell changes during pregnancy in multiple sclerosis. Measured with immunoSEQ multiplex PCR; TCRdb has only the in-frame clones, and not every one. The table includes some 80,000 clones, roughly 90% detected once. Material: peripheral blood, obtained in the first trimester of pregnancy. These receptors were collected from a female donor in good health, enrolled as a control in a pregnancy study.

The chain joins TRBV28 to TRBJ1-2, with 7 bases lining up with TRBD1. There are 14 residues in the CDR3. Germline V lookup: CDR1 MDHEN, CDR2 SYDVKM. Trimming at V came to 6 bases and at J to 4 bases, leaving 8 bases not matched to a gene. The CDR3 DNA reads TGTGCCAGCAGGCCGGGACAGCCGGGCTATGGCTACACCTTC. Protein product: CASRPGQPGYGYTF.

The rearrangement joins TRBV5-4 to TRBJ1-2; weak D call: TRBD1 (6 bases). The V and J ends lost 1 base and 4 bases respectively, with 11 bases between them. This CDR3 contains 14 residues. CDR1 SGHNT and CDR2 YYREEE come from the germline V gene (reference sequence). CDR3 sequence reads: CASSLKGEPYGYTF. CDR3 bases: TGTGCCAGCAGCTTGAAGGGGGAACCCTATGGCTACACCTTC.

V is TRBV7-2 and J is TRBJ2-1; TRBD2 is a possible D gene (5 bases). Trimming shortened V by 6 bases and J by 4 bases, and 22 bases separated the two germline ends. This CDR3 is 17 amino acids long. Per the germline V gene, CDR1 is SGHTA and CDR2 is FQGNSA. CDR3 sequence reads: CASSQLGRPVGYNEQFF. The CDR3, as DNA: TGTGCCAGCAGTCAACTAGGGCGCCCAGTGGGGTACAATGAGCAGTTCTTC.

The chain has TRBV7-9 and TRBJ1-1; no reliable D call. Trimming took off 2 bases at V and 0 bases at J, with 16 bases between the two ends. Germline V gene lookup returns CDR1 SEHNR and CDR2 FQNEAQ (reference sequence). The CDR3 contains 17 residues. CDR3 loop: CASSLTVATYLNTEAFF. CDR3 nucleotides: TGTGCCAGCAGCTTAACGGTCGCTACCTATCTGAACACTGAAGCTTTCTTT.

V usage is TRBV11-2 and J usage is TRBJ2-2; TRBD2 is a possible D gene (6 bases). Per the germline V gene, CDR1 is SGHAT and CDR2 is FQNNGV. The CDR3 extends over 16 amino acids. Deletions cut 5 bases from V and 0 bases from J, with 13 bases between. The CDR3 reads CASSGGPVANTGELFF. As DNA, the CDR3 is TGTGCCAGCAGCGGAGGGCCAGTAGCGAACACCGGGGAGCTGTTTTTT.

The chain combines TRBV7-9 with TRBJ2-7; 7 bases map to TRBD1. Germline V gene sequence: CDR1 SEHNR, CDR2 FQNEAQ (reference sequence). The CDR3 extends over 14 amino acids. After removal of 4 bases from V and 3 bases from J, the junction contained 6 bases not matched to a gene. Here the CDR3 DNA reads TGTGCCAGCAGCTCGCCGGGACAGTTCTACGAGCAGTACTTC. Translated: CASSSPGQFYEQYF.

The CDR3, as DNA: TGTGCCAGTAGTATCGAAGACCGGGGGTATGAAAAACTGTTTTTT. Its protein product is CASSIEDRGYEKLFF. V usage is TRBV19 and J usage is TRBJ1-4, with D possibly being TRBD1 (5 bases). The germline V gene has CDR1 LNHDA and CDR2 SQIVND (reference sequence). The V end was cut by 3 bases, the J end by 6 bases, with 14 bases between. The CDR3 totals 15 residues.

The chain is built from TRBV5-6 and TRBJ1-1; 8 positions agree with TRBD1. The germline V gene encodes CDR1 SGHDT and CDR2 YYEEEE. The trim removed 3 bases at V and 1 base at J, leaving 8 bases unmatched. CDR3 length equals 16 residues. The CDR3 DNA is TGTGCCAGCAGCTCTGCCTACAGGGGGGGGAACACTGAAGCTTTCTTT. This translates into CASSSAYRGGNTEAFF.

The V gene is TRBV6-4, the J gene TRBJ1-6; D is perhaps TRBD1 (5 bases). Trimming left V 2 bases short and J 1 base short, with 18 bases between. Germline CDR1 reads MRHNA; CDR2 reads SNTAGT. The CDR3 runs 19 residues. CDR3 protein: CASSDRAPGLISYNSPLHF. The CDR3 coding sequence is TGTGCCAGCAGTGACCGCGCCCCAGGGTTAATTTCCTATAATTCACCCCTCCACTTT.

The chain joins TRBV7-2 to TRBJ1-2, with D uncertain. CDR3 length: 13 residues. The germline V gene has CDR1 SGHTA and CDR2 FQGNSA. Trimming removed 5 bases from V and 4 bases from J, with 11 bases in between. CDR3 nucleotide sequence: TGTGCCAGCAGCCCCCAGGTCGGCTATGGCTACACCTTC. The encoded protein is CASSPQVGYGYTF.

The chain combines TRBV7-2 with TRBJ2-5, with 12 bases lining up with TRBD2. The CDR3 loop spans 16 amino acids. V gave up 4 bases and J gave up 4 bases; unmatched junction bases: 7. Germline V gene sequence: CDR1 SGHTA, CDR2 FQGNSA. DNA of the CDR3: TGTGCCAGCAGCTCCCTCCTAGCGGGGGGGGGAGAGACCCAGTACTTC. Its protein product is CASSSLLAGGGETQYF. The full variable domain, its missing parts supplied by reference TRBV7-2 and TRBJ2-5, is GAGVSQSPSNKVTEKGKDVELRCDPISGHTALYWYRQSLGQGLEFLIYFQGNSAPDKSGLPSDRFSAERTGGSVSTLTIQRTQQEDSAVYLCASSSLLAGGGETQYFGPGTRLLVL.

This chain links TRBV30 with TRBJ1-1; TRBD1 aligns across 9 bases. Germline lookup yields CDR1 GTSNPN and CDR2 SVGIG (reference sequence). Losses at the gene ends were 0 bases for V and 11 bases for J; bases not matched to a gene: 7. The CDR3 is 13 amino acids. The DNA of the CDR3 is TGTGCCTGGAGTGTCTTACAGGGGGCTATGGCTTTCTTT. Translating it yields CAWSVLQGAMAFF.

The chain employs TRBV9 and TRBJ1-1, with D possibly matching TRBD1 (6 bases). The germline V gene has CDR1 SGDLS and CDR2 YYNGEE. Trimming cost V 3 bases and J 6 bases, with 18 bases left between them. The CDR3 sequence is 15 residues long. The CDR3 loop is CASSATGSTVAEAFF. As DNA, the CDR3 is TGTGCCAGCAGCGCCACAGGGTCAACAGTAGCTGAAGCTTTCTTT.

The chain recombines TRBV7-8 with TRBJ1-3, with a weak D call TRBD1 (6 bases). This CDR3 region has 15 residues. V dropped 5 bases and J dropped 0 bases, with 11 bases sitting between them. Germline values: CDR1 SGHVS, CDR2 FQNEAQ. CDR3 loop: CASSPTGSSGNTIYF. The CDR3 DNA is TGTGCCAGCAGCCCTACAGGGAGCTCTGGAAACACCATATATTTT.

V and J are TRBV7-9 and TRBJ2-5; 11 bases match TRBD2. Germline V CDR1 and CDR2: SEHNR, FQNEAQ (reference sequence). This CDR3 spans 15 amino acids. V was pared by 6 bases and J by 5 bases, with 8 bases of the junction left unmatched. CDR3 region: CASSPGLAGWETQYF. CDR3 in DNA: TGTGCCAGCAGTCCTGGACTAGCGGGTTGGGAGACCCAGTACTTC.

This chain links TRBV5-6 with TRBJ2-1; tentatively, D is TRBD2 (5 bases). CDR3 size: 17 residues. The germline CDR1 and CDR2 sequences are SGHDT and YYEEEE. The germline V and J ends were trimmed by 3 bases and 2 bases, with 18 bases remaining between them. The chain's CDR3 is CASSWFGRPEAYNEQFF. CDR3 in DNA: TGTGCCAGCAGCTGGTTCGGACGGCCGGAGGCCTACAATGAGCAGTTCTTC.

J is TRBJ2-1 and V is TRBV11-2; the match to TRBD2 covers 9 bases. Germline CDR1 SGHAT, CDR2 FQNNGV. This CDR3 region has 16 residues. Unmatched junction bases numbered 5, after V lost 5 bases and J lost 0 bases. The CDR3 sequence is CASSALAGTSYNEQFF. CDR3 nucleotides: TGTGCCAGCAGCGCGCTAGCGGGAACCTCCTACAATGAGCAGTTCTTC.

This chain links TRBV19 with TRBJ1-2, with unresolved D. The CDR3 extends over 13 amino acids. V lost 7 bases, J lost 0 bases, and 9 bases lay in between. Germline assignment: CDR1 LNHDA and CDR2 SQIVND (reference sequence). Here the CDR3 DNA reads TGTGCCAGTACCAAATCGGCTAACTATGGCTACACCTTC. Residues: CASTKSANYGYTF.

The chain uses TRBV15 and TRBJ1-2, with 8 positions matching TRBD1. V shed 5 bases and J 4 bases; nucleotides not matched to a gene: 9. This CDR3 has 15 amino acids. Germline values: CDR1 LNHNV, CDR2 YYDKDF (reference sequence). CDR3 region: CATSVRQGNFYGYTF. In DNA, the CDR3 is TGTGCCACCAGCGTTAGACAGGGGAACTTCTATGGCTACACCTTC.

The chain uses TRBV6-6 and TRBJ1-5; D perhaps matches TRBD1 (6 bases). Trimming stripped 7 bases from V and 7 bases from J, with 23 bases between. CDR1 MNHNY and CDR2 SVGAGI come from the germline V gene (reference sequence). The CDR3 spans 16 residues. CDR3 region: CASTPSGTLEGQPQHF. The CDR3 DNA reads as TGTGCCAGCACTCCTAGCGGGACACTCGAGGGGCAGCCCCAGCATTTT.

The chain combines TRBV5-1 with TRBJ1-3, with D perhaps matching TRBD1 (6 bases). V was shortened by 0 bases and J by 0 bases, with 10 bases between the two germline ends. Germline CDR1 is SGHRS and CDR2 is YFSETQ. The CDR3 covers 16 residues. The CDR3 loop is CASSLELGASGNTIYF. CDR3 nucleotide sequence: TGCGCCAGCAGCTTGGAGTTGGGGGCCTCTGGAAACACCATATATTTT.

The J gene is TRBJ1-2, the V gene TRBV27; D gene ambiguous. The CDR3 covers 13 residues. Per germline, CDR1 MNHEY and CDR2 SMNVEV (reference sequence). V gave up 2 bases and J gave up 3 bases, with 7 bases separating them. The CDR3 loop is CASSLAGYYGYTF. The CDR3 DNA sequence: TGTGCCAGCAGTTTAGCAGGCTACTATGGCTACACCTTC.

The chain has TRBV6-5 and TRBJ1-1; D not resolved. The CDR3 covers 15 residues. Trimming removed 6 bases at V and 1 base at J, with 15 bases between. CDR1 is MNHEY, CDR2 SVGAGI, per germline. The CDR3 here is CASRYVGGENTEAFF. DNA of the CDR3: TGTGCCAGCAGGTACGTTGGCGGTGAGAACACTGAAGCTTTCTTT.